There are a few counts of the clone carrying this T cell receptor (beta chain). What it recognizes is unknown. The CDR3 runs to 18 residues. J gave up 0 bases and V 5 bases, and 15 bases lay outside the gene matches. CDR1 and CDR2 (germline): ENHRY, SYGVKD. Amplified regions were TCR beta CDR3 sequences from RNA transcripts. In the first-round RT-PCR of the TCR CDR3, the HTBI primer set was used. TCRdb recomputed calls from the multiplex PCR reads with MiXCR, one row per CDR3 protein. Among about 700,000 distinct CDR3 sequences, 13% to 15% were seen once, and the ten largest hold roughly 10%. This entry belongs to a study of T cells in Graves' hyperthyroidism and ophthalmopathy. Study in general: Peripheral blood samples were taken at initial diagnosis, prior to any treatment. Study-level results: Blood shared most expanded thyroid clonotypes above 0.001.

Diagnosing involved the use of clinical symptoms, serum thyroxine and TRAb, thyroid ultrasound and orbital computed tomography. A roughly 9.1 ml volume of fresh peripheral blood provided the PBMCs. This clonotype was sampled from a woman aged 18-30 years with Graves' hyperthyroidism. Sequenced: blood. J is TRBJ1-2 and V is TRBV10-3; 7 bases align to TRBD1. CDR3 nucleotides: TGTGCCATCAGTATGGCCCCGCCTCGACAGGGAACTAACTATGGCTACACCTTC. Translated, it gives CAISMAPPRQGTNYGYTF.